This T cell receptor (beta chain) came from a study of blood T cell repertoires in COVID-19. Whole-study context: PBMCs, B-cell-depleted T cells, or T cells were the source of the cDNA or gDNA that made up the material.

The CDR3 runs 14 residues. Germline V gene data show CDR1 as MGHRA and CDR2 as YSYEKL. Trimming removed 1 base from V and 2 bases from J; junction bases left unmatched: 1. Original handling: The assay estimated nucleated cells by amplifying reference gene primers. The table came from immunoSEQ multiplex PCR; TCRdb's copy has only in-frame clones and leaves some out. The V and J calls and the clone size are those of that table, but D and trimming were determined from the DNA. The repertoire includes 68,000 or so clones, 80% to 90% of them detected once, and 2% to 2.5% sits in the top ten. The origin of this receptor is a human donor in a cohort sampled during active COVID-19. Sequencing was done on a sample of peripheral blood. V gene TRBV4-1 combines with J gene TRBJ1-2; 7 positions agree with TRBD1. CDR3 coding DNA: TGCGCCAGCAGCCAAGGGACAGGCAACTATGGCTACACCTTC. Translating gives CASSQGTGNYGYTF.